Listed here are 14 T cell receptor beta chains from one sample, sequenced in a study of T cells in Graves' hyperthyroidism and ophthalmopathy (dated by TCRdb to between 2018 and 2020). Libraries were prepared through multiplex PCR. Sequencing relied on an Illumina HiSeq 2000. The TCR beta CDR3 regions were amplified from RNA transcripts. The TCR CDR3 was subjected to a first round of RT-PCR using the HTBI primer set and the Qiagen OneStep RT-PCR kit. Using fastp trimming at Q25 and MiXCR clonotype assembly, TCRdb reanalyzed the public sequencing data and kept in-frame beta chains. Every distinct CDR3 protein forms one entry, paired with its most common genes and DNA. The sample data list around 440,000 distinct CDR3 sequences, and 15% to 18% of these were observed just once. 13% to 15% of the sample lies in the top ten. Sample: blood. The source is a woman aged 18-29 years with Graves' hyperthyroidism.

This clonotype occurred a few times. The J gene is TRBJ2-1, the V gene TRBV5-1; possible D gene TRBD2, 6 bases. Trimming took 6 bases from V and 3 from J, leaving 16 bases between them. Per germline, CDR1 SGHRS and CDR2 YFSETQ. CDR3 length: 15 residues. This CDR3 reads CASTPGTGDYNEQFF. In DNA form, the CDR3 reads TGCGCCAGCACCCCCGGGACGGGGGACTACAATGAGCAGTTCTTC.

This clonotype appeared many times. The J gene is TRBJ2-3, the V gene TRBV12-3 or TRBV12-4, with TRBD1 identical over 12 bases. There are 16 residues in the CDR3. The V and J ends lost 4 bases and 3 bases, in that order; junction bases with no gene match: 5. The chain's CDR3 is CASSSRGQGATDTQYF. The CDR3 DNA follows: TGTGCCAGCAGTTCAAGGGGACAGGGGGCAACAGATACGCAGTATTTT.

In this sample, this clonotype turned up many times. Written as DNA, the CDR3 is TGTGCCAGCAGTCATCCCGGGGCTTATAGCAATCAGCCCCAGCATTTT. Translated: CASSHPGAYSNQPQHF. This sequence joins TRBV28 and TRBJ1-5, with D perhaps matching TRBD1 (5 bases). Germline V gives CDR1 MDHEN, CDR2 SYDVKM. Trimming removed 5 bases at V and 0 bases at J, with 14 bases between. This CDR3 has 16 amino acids.

A word on this clonotype: It may be a read error: a sequence one base away is much more abundant. The chain employs TRBV13 and TRBJ1-6; tentatively, D is TRBD1 (5 bases). This CDR3 comprises 15 residues. V shed 0 bases and J shed 9 bases, with 12 bases lying between them. The germline gives CDR1 PRHDT, CDR2 FYEKMQ (reference sequence). The CDR3 bases are TGTGCCAGCAGCTTAGGCTGGGACCGACCTTCACCCCTCCACTTT. Amino acid sequence: CASSLGWDRPSPLHF.

This clonotype was found many times. V is TRBV10-3 and J is TRBJ1-1; perhaps TRBD1 as D (6 bases). Germline assignment: CDR1 ENHRY and CDR2 SYGVKD. The CDR3 runs to 16 residues. Trimming removed 0 bases from V and 0 bases from J, with 11 bases in between. The CDR3 sequence is CAISESKGGMNTEAFF. The CDR3 nucleotides are TGTGCCATCAGTGAGTCAAAAGGGGGTATGAACACTGAAGCTTTCTTT.

This rearrangement joins TRBV15 to TRBJ2-1; 10 bases align to TRBD1. The germline gives CDR1 LNHNV, CDR2 YYDKDF (reference sequence). The length of the CDR3 is 17 residues. Trimming took 2 bases from V and 4 from J; bases not matched to a gene: 8. The CDR3 region is CATSRYPGTGVYNEQFF. CDR3 DNA: TGTGCCACCAGCAGATATCCCGGGACAGGGGTTTACAATGAGCAGTTCTTC.

This clonotype was observed a handful of times. The chain combines TRBV10-3 with TRBJ2-3; D unclear. CDR3 length: 13 amino acids. V gave up 10 bases and J gave up 6 bases, with 17 bases separating them. Per the germline V gene, CDR1 is ENHRY and CDR2 is SYGVKD. This CDR3 is CATKTESEDTQYF. CDR3 sequence (DNA): TGTGCCACAAAGACGGAGTCGGAGGATACGCAGTATTTT.

The sample holds many counts of this clonotype. The V call is TRBV3-1, the J call TRBJ1-5, with TRBD1 matching over 9 bases. This CDR3 is 15 amino acids long. Germline V CDR1 and CDR2: LGHDT, YNNKEL (reference sequence). Trimming removed 0 bases from V and 7 bases from J; junction bases left unmatched: 4. This chain's CDR3 is CASSQDTGQGQPQHF. In nucleotides, the CDR3 is TGTGCCAGCAGCCAAGATACAGGACAGGGGCAGCCCCAGCATTTT.

This clonotype was seen repeatedly, ten times or more. The V and J genes are TRBV20-1 and TRBJ2-3, with D unresolved. Trimming took 3 bases from V and 0 from J, leaving 10 bases between them. The CDR3 sequence is 14 residues long. In germline, CDR1 is DFQATT, CDR2 SNEGSKA (reference sequence). CDR3 sequence: CSARYPFSTDTQYF. CDR3 DNA: TGCAGTGCTAGGTACCCCTTCAGCACAGATACGCAGTATTTT.

This clonotype was seen a handful of times. This chain joins TRBV20-1 and TRBJ2-7, with a tentative D call TRBD2 (5 bases). The V end lost 5 bases, the J end lost 3 bases, and 20 bases lay between the germline ends. Germline CDR1 reads DFQATT; CDR2 reads SNEGSKA (reference sequence). CDR3 size: 15 residues. The CDR3 sequence is CSAAQTGRKLYEQYF. Written as DNA, the CDR3 is TGCAGTGCTGCCCAAACGGGAAGGAAACTCTACGAGCAGTACTTC.

This clonotype turned up a few times. The chain is built from TRBV7-9 and TRBJ2-7; D is perhaps TRBD1 (6 bases). CDR1 is SEHNR and CDR2 is FQNEAQ in the germline V gene (reference sequence). Trimming shortened V by 4 bases and J by 2 bases, and 12 bases separated the two germline ends. The CDR3 is made up of 14 amino acids. CDR3 protein: CASSSRTATYEQYF. DNA for the CDR3: TGTGCCAGCAGCTCCCGGACAGCAACCTACGAGCAGTACTTC. Together with reference TRBV7-9 and TRBJ2-7, the CDR3 gives the full variable domain: DTGVSQNPRHKITKRGQNVTFRCDPISEHNRLYWYRQTLGQGPEFLTYFQNEAQLEKSRLLSDRFSAERPKGSFSTLEIQRTEQGDSAMYLCASSSRTATYEQYFGPGTRLTVT.

This sequence joins TRBV5-1 and TRBJ2-3; either TRBD1 or TRBD2 may supply D (5 bases each). This CDR3 region has 18 residues. CDR1 SGHRS and CDR2 YFSETQ come from the germline V gene. Trimming stripped 4 bases from V and 0 bases from J, with 21 bases between. CDR3 amino acids: CASSNGAGASTSTDTQYF. The CDR3 DNA follows: TGCGCCAGCAGCAATGGGGCCGGGGCAAGCACTAGCACAGATACGCAGTATTTT.

This clonotype occurred a few times. DNA for the CDR3: TGTGCCATCAGTGAATGGGAGAACACTGAAGCTTTCTTT. This codes for CAISEWENTEAFF. This chain connects TRBV10-3 to TRBJ1-1; D ambiguous. Trimming shortened V by 3 bases and J by 1 base, and 6 bases separated the two germline ends. Germline values: CDR1 ENHRY, CDR2 SYGVKD. The CDR3 has 13 amino acids.

A remark on this clonotype: Just one base apart from a much larger clone, this may be a read error. The chain uses TRBV6-1 and TRBJ2-2; TRBD2 might be the D (6 bases). The germline V gene has CDR1 MNHNS and CDR2 SASEGT. The CDR3 consists of 15 residues. The CDR3 coding sequence is TGTGCCAGCAGGTCGGGAGCCCGAGTAACCGGGGGGCTGTTTTTT. Encoded protein: CASRSGARVTGGLFF.